This T cell receptor beta chain is drawn from a study of T-cell memory formation after mild COVID-19. This clonotype has a handful of counts. One entry per CDR3 protein, called by TCRdb with MiXCR from the 5' RACE reads. The data contain about 250,000 distinct CDR3 sequences, roughly 18% of them singletons. Germline V lookup: CDR1 SGHTA, CDR2 FQGTGA. CDR3 length: 13 amino acids. Trimming took off 7 bases at V and 1 base at J, with 7 bases between the two ends. The TCR sequence derives from a man younger than 35 who had mild COVID-19 (a few samples of this study predate the infection). Cell type and time point are not known. The sample comprised PBMCs or a T cell subset sorted from them (not recorded which). This chain links TRBV7-3 with TRBJ2-2; no reliable D call. The chain's CDR3 is CASNVGNTGELFF. DNA for the CDR3: TGTGCCAGCAACGTGGGGAACACCGGGGAGCTGTTTTTT.